This entry lists 29 T cell receptor beta chains sequenced from one sample in a study of shared clonotypes between healthy human individuals. The naive CD8 subset, CD45RO-negative cells positively selected for CCR7, excluded terminally differentiated effector memory CD45RA+ cells. Profiling relied on immunoSEQ multiplex PCR, and the TCRdb table lists in-frame clones only, not all of them. This sample has about 2.2 million clones; 90% to 95% occur once, and the top ten carry 1.7%. The sequenced sample consisted of naive CD8+ T cells from PBMCs. The origin of the receptors is a man aged 18 to 29 in good health. Some clones in this sample may be carry-over from other donors' samples.

The chain carries TRBV4-1 and TRBJ2-3; D remains unclear. In germline, CDR1 is MGHRA, CDR2 YSYEKL. V was trimmed by 1 base and J by 0 bases, leaving 14 bases between them. The CDR3 is 17 amino acids. In DNA form, the CDR3 reads TGCGCCAGCAGCCAAGGTTTCCGGCCCCTTAGCACAGATACGCAGTATTTT. Translating gives CASSQGFRPLSTDTQYF.

The sample holds one count of this clone. The same CDR3 arises from other DNA sequences in this sample as well. This chain connects TRBV9 to TRBJ2-5, with D perhaps matching TRBD1 (5 bases). CDR3 length: 14 amino acids. CDR1 SGDLS and CDR2 YYNGEE come from the germline V gene. Trimming stripped 0 bases from V and 3 bases from J, with 9 bases between. The CDR3 reads CASSVGGGKETQYF. The DNA for the CDR3 is TGTGCCAGCAGCGTAGGGGGCGGAAAAGAGACCCAGTACTTC.

V is TRBV2 and J is TRBJ2-1; D gene uncertain. The CDR3 sequence is 14 residues long. Trimming left V 9 bases short and J 7 bases short, with 19 bases between. CDR1 is SNHLY and CDR2 is FYNNEI in the germline V gene. CDR3 residues: CARLPGPPGNEQFF. The CDR3 nucleotides are TGTGCCAGACTACCGGGCCCGCCGGGTAATGAGCAGTTCTTC. Looking up the rest from reference TRBV2 and TRBJ2-1 gives the full variable domain: EPEVTQTPSHQVTQMGQEVILRCVPISNHLYFYWYRQILGQKVEFLVSFYNNEISEKSEIFDDQFSVERPDGSNFTLKIRSTKLEDSAMYFCARLPGPPGNEQFFGPGTRLTVL.

The rearrangement uses TRBV27 and TRBJ2-1; D is possibly TRBD1 (7 bases). The CDR3 runs 14 residues. Per the germline V gene, CDR1 is MNHEY and CDR2 is SMNVEV (reference sequence). The ends were cut back, 5 bases at V and 6 bases at J, with 14 bases in the middle. The CDR3 region has the DNA TGTGCCAGCAGTGTTCGACAGGGAGGCAATGAGCAGTTCTTC. Protein sequence: CASSVRQGGNEQFF.

This chain joins TRBV6-6 and TRBJ1-4; D is undetermined. Germline CDR1 and CDR2: MNHNY and SVGAGI (reference sequence). This CDR3 region has 16 residues. V was cut by 6 bases and J by 5 bases, with 19 bases left in between. The CDR3 bases are TGTGCCAGCAGCCTGACTCCGACCCGGCGGAATGAAAAACTGTTTTTT. Amino acids: CASSLTPTRRNEKLFF.

V gene TRBV14 combines with J gene TRBJ2-7; weak D call: TRBD1 (5 bases). Per germline, CDR1 SGHDN and CDR2 FVKESK. Trimming left V 4 bases short and J 3 bases short, with 10 bases between. The CDR3 loop spans 13 amino acids. CDR3 in amino acids: CASSRRQGYEQYF. In DNA, the CDR3 is TGTGCCAGCAGCCGGCGTCAGGGCTACGAGCAGTACTTC.

This sequence joins TRBV27 and TRBJ1-1, with D perhaps TRBD1 (5 bases). Germline CDR1 and CDR2: MNHEY and SMNVEV (reference sequence). This CDR3 has 13 amino acids. Trimming removed 6 bases at V and 1 base at J, with 9 bases between. Here the CDR3 reads CASSVQGNTEAFF. CDR3 sequence (DNA): TGTGCCAGCAGCGTCCAGGGGAACACTGAAGCTTTCTTT.

The rearrangement uses TRBV5-6 and TRBJ2-1; 9 nucleotides line up with TRBD2. CDR1 and CDR2 (germline): SGHDT, YYEEEE. With V trimmed by 4 bases and J by 1 base, 3 bases remained unmatched. This CDR3 comprises 15 residues. The CDR3 DNA is TGTGCCAGCAGCATCGCGGGGGGGTCCTACAATGAGCAGTTCTTC. It specifies CASSIAGGSYNEQFF. Supplemented by reference TRBV5-6 and TRBJ2-1, the full variable domain reads DAGVTQSPTHLIKTRGQQVTLRCSPKSGHDTVSWYQQALGQGPQFIFQYYEEEERQRGNFPDRFSGHQFPNYSSELNVNALLLGDSALYLCASSIAGGSYNEQFFGPGTRLTVL.

V and J are TRBV9 and TRBJ2-7; the match to TRBD1 covers 8 bases. Looked up from germline, CDR1 is SGDLS and CDR2 is YYNGEE. V lost 0 bases to trimming and J lost 2 bases; unmatched junction nucleotides: 4. The CDR3 consists of 15 residues. CDR3 protein: CASSVEGQATYEQYF. DNA for the CDR3: TGTGCCAGCAGCGTAGAGGGACAGGCAACCTACGAGCAGTACTTC.

The chain combines TRBV7-9 with TRBJ1-2; the D gene is possibly TRBD1 (6 bases). The V and J ends lost 7 bases and 0 bases respectively, with 12 bases between them. The CDR3 has 14 amino acids. CDR1 and CDR2 from the germline V gene are SEHNR and FQNEAQ (reference sequence). This CDR3 reads CASTPGQPNYGYTF. CDR3 sequence (DNA): TGTGCCAGCACCCCGGGACAACCTAACTATGGCTACACCTTC.

The gene calls are TRBV7-3 and TRBJ2-3; 8 bases agree with TRBD2. J gave up 2 bases and V 3 bases, and 4 bases lay outside the gene matches. The CDR3 is 15 residues long. In germline, CDR1 is SGHTA, CDR2 FQGTGA. This CDR3 reads CASSFGGEYTDTQYF. DNA of the CDR3: TGTGCCAGCAGCTTCGGGGGGGAATACACAGATACGCAGTATTTT.

The V and J genes are TRBV19 and TRBJ2-7, with TRBD1 matching 8 bases. Trimming took 7 bases from V and 0 from J; bases not matched to a gene: 5. Germline-derived CDR1 and CDR2 are LNHDA and SQIVND (reference sequence). This CDR3 is 14 amino acids long. CDR3 DNA: TGTGCCAGTACTAGGACAGGGAGCTCCTACGAGCAGTACTTC. Encoded protein: CASTRTGSSYEQYF.

The sample holds one count of this clone. CDR3 in amino acids: CATQTWDRTFYGYTF. The CDR3 bases are TGTGCCACCCAAACGTGGGACAGAACCTTCTATGGCTACACCTTC. The rearrangement joins TRBV10-3 to TRBJ1-2, with TRBD1 matching 7 bases. CDR3 length: 15 residues. V dropped 10 bases and J dropped 4; count of bases not matched to a gene: 15. Germline CDR1 reads ENHRY; CDR2 reads SYGVKD.

The chain is built from TRBV5-1 and TRBJ1-2, with a weak D call TRBD1 (5 bases). V was shortened by 4 bases and J by 0 bases, with 13 bases between the two germline ends. The CDR3 is 15 residues long. Germline V gene lookup returns CDR1 SGHRS and CDR2 YFSETQ. CDR3 DNA sequence: TGCGCCAGCAGCCCCAATCTAGGGGCTAACTATGGCTACACCTTC. This sequence encodes CASSPNLGANYGYTF.

The chain carries TRBV7-8 and TRBJ2-3; possibly TRBD2 for D (6 bases). Trimming cost V 1 base and J 1 base, with 12 bases left between them. The V gene's germline CDR1 is SGHVS and CDR2 FQNEAQ. The CDR3 has 16 residues. The CDR3 DNA sequence: TGTGCCAGCAGCTTAGGAAGCGGGCGGGGCACAGATACGCAGTATTTT. Its translation: CASSLGSGRGTDTQYF.

This clone was counted once. The V and J genes are TRBV15 and TRBJ2-1; TRBD2 aligns across 9 bases. Germline V gene lookup returns CDR1 LNHNV and CDR2 YYDKDF (reference sequence). V shed 0 bases and J 3 bases; nucleotides not matched to a gene: 6. The CDR3 spans 17 residues. The CDR3 sequence: CATSRDRGLAVYNEQFF. In nucleotides, the CDR3 is TGTGCCACCAGCAGAGATAGGGGACTAGCCGTCTACAATGAGCAGTTCTTC. The full variable domain, in which reference TRBV15 and TRBJ2-1 provide the parts outside the CDR3, is DAMVIQNPRYQVTQFGKPVTLSCSQTLNHNVMYWYQQKSSQAPKLLFHYYDKDFNNEADTPDNFQSRRPNTSFCFLDIRSPGLGDTAMYLCATSRDRGLAVYNEQFFGPGTRLTVL.

This clone was seen a single time. The genes are TRBV6-5 and TRBJ2-5; perhaps TRBD1 as D (6 bases). CDR1 is MNHEY and CDR2 is SVGAGI in the germline V gene. Trimming took 5 bases from V and 5 from J, leaving 12 bases between them. The CDR3 runs to 13 residues. In DNA, the CDR3 is TGTGCCAGCAGTGGGGGCGACAGGGAGACCCAGTACTTC. The encoded protein is CASSGGDRETQYF.

This rearrangement joins TRBV28 to TRBJ1-2, with D possibly matching TRBD1 (6 bases). The V gene lost 2 bases and the J gene lost 8 bases, with 15 bases spanning the gap. This CDR3 is 14 amino acids long. Germline V gene lookup returns CDR1 MDHEN and CDR2 SYDVKM. The CDR3 DNA reads TGTGCCAGCAGTTTAAGCGGGGGCGGGTTGGGCTACACCTTC. Its protein is CASSLSGGGLGYTF.

Concerning this clone itself: Other DNA sequences of this sample code for an identical CDR3. This chain links TRBV29-1 with TRBJ2-7; possibly TRBD1 or TRBD2 for D (5 bases each). CDR3 length equals 10 residues. Germline-derived CDR1 and CDR2 are SQVTM and ANQGSEA. V lost 4 bases and J 7 bases, leaving 8 bases between the germline ends. CDR3 sequence reads: CSVAGSEQYF. In DNA, the CDR3 is TGCAGCGTTGCAGGGAGTGAGCAGTACTTC.

The chain recombines TRBV7-8 with TRBJ2-5; D unclear. The germline V gene encodes CDR1 SGHVS and CDR2 FQNEAQ. V lost 3 bases and J 5 bases, leaving 7 bases between the germline ends. The CDR3 consists of 12 residues. The CDR3 DNA follows: TGTGCCAGCAGCTTGCCGTGGGAGACCCAGTACTTC. Translation: CASSLPWETQYF.

The V gene is TRBV7-2, the J gene TRBJ2-3; 12 bases agree with TRBD2. The trim removed 5 bases at V and 4 bases at J, leaving 4 bases unmatched. CDR1 is SGHTA, CDR2 FQGNSA, per germline. There are 15 residues in the CDR3. CDR3 DNA: TGTGCCAGCAGCCCTCGACTAGCGGGAGCAGATACGCAGTATTTT. It specifies CASSPRLAGADTQYF.

The chain employs TRBV6-5 and TRBJ2-1, with D possibly being TRBD1 (5 bases). Germline V gene sequence: CDR1 MNHEY, CDR2 SVGAGI. The CDR3 consists of 16 residues. V dropped 0 bases and J dropped 3 bases, with 12 bases sitting between them. This CDR3 is CASSYSRQGGYNEQFF. As DNA, the CDR3 is TGTGCCAGCAGTTACTCGAGGCAGGGCGGCTACAATGAGCAGTTCTTC.

J is TRBJ2-7 and V is TRBV7-9; 9 nucleotides line up with TRBD1. V shed 4 bases and J 4 bases; nucleotides not matched to a gene: 8. From germline, CDR1 is SEHNR and CDR2 FQNEAQ (reference sequence). CDR3 length: 15 amino acids. The CDR3 sequence is CASSSQQGAPYEQYF. CDR3 nucleotide sequence: TGTGCCAGCAGCTCCCAACAGGGGGCGCCTTACGAGCAGTACTTC.

J is TRBJ1-1 and V is TRBV5-1, with 12 bases fitting TRBD1. Germline CDR1 and CDR2: SGHRS and YFSETQ. With V trimmed by 4 bases and J by 4 bases, 5 bases remained unmatched. This CDR3 has 15 amino acids. The CDR3 protein is CASSRGQGAPTEAFF. CDR3 DNA sequence: TGCGCCAGCAGCAGGGGACAGGGGGCGCCCACTGAAGCTTTCTTT.

This CDR3 reads CASSIGGGRPYEQYF. For the CDR3, the DNA is TGTGCCAGTAGTATAGGTGGGGGGCGCCCCTACGAGCAGTACTTC. The chain links TRBV19 to TRBJ2-7; D is perhaps TRBD1 or TRBD2 (6 bases each). The CDR3 has 15 residues. Trimming pared 1 base from V and 2 bases from J, leaving 12 bases between. The germline V gene has CDR1 LNHDA and CDR2 SQIVND (reference sequence).

This chain connects TRBV13 to TRBJ1-4; D is possibly TRBD1 (5 bases). V shed 5 bases and J shed 5 bases, with 15 bases lying between them. The CDR3 runs 15 residues. Germline values: CDR1 PRHDT, CDR2 FYEKMQ (reference sequence). CDR3 in amino acids: CASSLVNGGNEKLFF. The CDR3 coding sequence is TGTGCCAGCAGCCTCGTTAATGGGGGAAATGAAAAACTGTTTTTT.

The chain couples TRBV11-2 to TRBJ1-1; D unclear. CDR1 SGHAT and CDR2 FQNNGV come from the germline V gene. This CDR3 spans 14 amino acids. V was cut by 2 bases and J by 1 base, with 8 bases left in between. For the CDR3, the DNA is TGTGCCAGCAGCTTATCGGGTTCGAACACTGAAGCTTTCTTT. Protein product: CASSLSGSNTEAFF.

V is TRBV6-6 and J is TRBJ1-1, with TRBD1 as a possible D gene (6 bases). Trimming pared 2 bases from V and 4 bases from J, leaving 11 bases between. Germline values: CDR1 MNHNY, CDR2 SVGAGI (reference sequence). CDR3 length: 14 residues. The CDR3 protein is CASSYTGTSTEAFF. The CDR3 bases are TGTGCCAGCAGTTACACCGGGACAAGCACTGAAGCTTTCTTT.

This chain uses TRBV27 with TRBJ2-7; the match to TRBD2 covers 9 bases. With 5 bases clipped from V and 2 bases from J, the junction kept 7 bases outside the gene matches. The CDR3 consists of 15 residues. CDR1 is MNHEY and CDR2 is SMNVEV in the germline V gene (reference sequence). CDR3 region: CASSGGLAIPYEQYF. CDR3 sequence (DNA): TGTGCCAGCAGTGGCGGACTAGCGATTCCCTACGAGCAGTACTTC.